This section outlines one T cell receptor (beta chain) sequence together with its context. The CDR3 extends over 13 amino acids. CDR1 is SGHTS, CDR2 YDEGEE, per germline. V was clipped by 2 bases and J by 7 bases, with 12 bases between them. This entry is derived from a study of blood T cell repertoires in COVID-19. Study in general: COVID-19 samples, acute and convalescent, were from the United States, Italy and Spain. The cDNA or gDNA used as material had been derived from T cells, B-cell-depleted T cells, or PBMCs.

Only in-frame clones appear in the TCRdb table, and some are missing; sequencing was by immunoSEQ multiplex PCR. The data hold 130,000 to 150,000 clones, with around 90% observed a single time. Sequences were obtained from peripheral blood. This TCR derives from a woman aged 50 to 60 with acute or convalescent COVID-19. The chain uses TRBV5-8 and TRBJ1-2; D not resolved. CDR3 nucleotides: TGTGCCAGCAGCTTTTACGGAGGGAGTGGCTACACCTTC. Translated, it gives CASSFYGGSGYTF.